This T cell receptor beta chain was profiled in a study of cytomegalovirus exposure and HLA in healthy donors. Overall study: Sequencing of 150 million to 200 million T cells in an earlier analysis found 100 million or so unique TCR beta sequences. HLA-typed donors contributed some 77 million unique TCRs, which were held in an early data release. Findings and caveats of the study: In a later analysis, specific HLA alleles were associated with about 18,000 TCR beta sequences at a 0.05 false discovery rate. The study found most TCR sequences rare, yet found some public TCRs in many donors.

The PCR had 60 Vbeta and 13 Jbeta primers. This table comes from immunoSEQ multiplex PCR, and its TCRdb copy is limited to in-frame clones, with some not included. The profile shows about 130,000 clones, 6.5% to 9.5% of them singletons. V shed 0 bases, J shed 9 bases, and the junction held 9 bases outside the gene matches. The CDR3 runs 15 residues. The germline V gene has CDR1 GTSNPN and CDR2 SVGIG (reference sequence). This clone was counted a few times. Its antigen is not known. Input material: PBMCs. This TCR was recovered from a middle-aged man in good health and CMV-seronegative. The rearrangement links TRBV30 to TRBJ2-3; 10 bases align to TRBD2. The CDR3 DNA reads TGTGCCTGGAGTGTTGGAGCGGGGGGGGAAGAAACGCAGTATTTT. Residues: CAWSVGAGGEETQYF.